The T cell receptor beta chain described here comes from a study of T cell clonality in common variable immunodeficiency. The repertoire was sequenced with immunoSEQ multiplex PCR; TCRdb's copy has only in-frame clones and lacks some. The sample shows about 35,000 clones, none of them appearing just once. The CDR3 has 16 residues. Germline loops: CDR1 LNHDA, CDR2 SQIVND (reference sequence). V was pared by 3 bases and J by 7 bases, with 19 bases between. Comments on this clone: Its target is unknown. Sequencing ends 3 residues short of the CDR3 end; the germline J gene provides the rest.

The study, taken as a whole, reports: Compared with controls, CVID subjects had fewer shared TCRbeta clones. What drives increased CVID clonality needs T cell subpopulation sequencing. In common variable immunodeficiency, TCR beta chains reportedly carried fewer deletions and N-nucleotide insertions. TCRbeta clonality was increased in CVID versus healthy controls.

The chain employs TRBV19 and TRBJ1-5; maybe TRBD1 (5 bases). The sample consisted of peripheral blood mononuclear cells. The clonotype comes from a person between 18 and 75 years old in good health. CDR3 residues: CASSIRETVIRQPQHF. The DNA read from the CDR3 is TGTGCCAGTAGTATCCGCGAGACAGTGATCCGGCAGCCC.